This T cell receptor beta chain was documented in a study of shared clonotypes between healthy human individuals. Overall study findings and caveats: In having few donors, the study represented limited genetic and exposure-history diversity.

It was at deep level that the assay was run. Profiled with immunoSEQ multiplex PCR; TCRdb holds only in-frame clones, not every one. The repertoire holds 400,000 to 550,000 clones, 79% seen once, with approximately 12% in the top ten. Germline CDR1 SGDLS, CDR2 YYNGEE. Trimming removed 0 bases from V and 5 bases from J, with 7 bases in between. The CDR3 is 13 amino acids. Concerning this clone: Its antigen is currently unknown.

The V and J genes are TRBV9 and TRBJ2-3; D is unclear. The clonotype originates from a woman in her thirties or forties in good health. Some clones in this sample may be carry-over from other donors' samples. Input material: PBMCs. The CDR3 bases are TGTGCCAGCAGCGTAGCTGGTGGAGATACGCAGTATTTT. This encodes CASSVAGGDTQYF.